The 8 T cell receptor beta chains below come from one sample, sequenced in a study of blood T cells in healthy people across ages. A second PCR of 7 to 11 cycles used a sample-barcoded 5' primer and a J-beta primer mix. TCRdb used MiXCR to reprocess the 5' RACE reads, holding one entry per CDR3 protein. In the table there are about 730,000 distinct CDR3 sequences, roughly 43% of which are singletons. The sequenced sample consisted of blood. The receptor source for this set is a woman aged 60-70 years in good health.

The V and J genes are TRBV6-5 and TRBJ2-1; D perhaps matches TRBD2 (5 bases). This CDR3 has 13 residues. CDR1 and CDR2 (germline): MNHEY, SVGAGI. Trimming stripped 0 bases from V and 10 bases from J, with 10 bases between. The CDR3, as DNA: TGTGCCAGCAGTTACTCGACCAGCGGAGAGCAGTTCTTC. This codes for CASSYSTSGEQFF.

This clonotype showed up many times. V is TRBV24-1 and J is TRBJ2-1, with D uncertain. Trimming removed 4 bases at V and 5 bases at J, with 17 bases between. Germline V gene data show CDR1 as KGHDR and CDR2 as SFDVKD. CDR3 length: 16 amino acids. The CDR3, as DNA: TGTGCCACCAGTGACCAAGCTCACCCCATTAACAATGAGCAGTTCTTC. The encoded protein is CATSDQAHPINNEQFF.

To note about this clonotype: A much bigger clone sits one base away, suggesting this may be a read error. The chain uses TRBV10-3 and TRBJ2-1; D is possibly TRBD2 (6 bases). CDR1 is ENHRY, CDR2 SYGVKD, per germline. The CDR3 is 17 residues long. The CDR3 region has the DNA TGTGCCATCAGTGAGTCCATACTAGCAGGCTCCTACAATGGGCAGTTCTTC. This gives the protein CAISESILAGSYNGQFF.

There are a few counts of this clonotype. The chain recombines TRBV10-1 with TRBJ2-5; TRBD1 agrees at 8 bases. The J segment lost 2 bases and the V segment lost 0 bases, leaving 5 bases of the junction unmatched. The CDR3 is 16 residues long. CDR1 and CDR2 (germline): WNHNN, SYGVQD (reference sequence). Here the CDR3 reads CASSESQGAGQETQYF. As DNA, the CDR3 is TGCGCCAGCAGTGAGTCGCAGGGGGCAGGGCAAGAGACCCAGTACTTC.

This chain joins TRBV7-9 and TRBJ2-7; no reliable D call. Trimming removed 5 bases at V and 5 bases at J, with 16 bases between. Germline V gene lookup returns CDR1 SEHNR and CDR2 FQNEAQ (reference sequence). There are 14 residues in the CDR3. CDR3 residues: CASSPDGVSDEQYF. CDR3 in DNA: TGTGCCAGCAGCCCGGACGGAGTTTCCGACGAGCAGTACTTC.

The rearrangement uses TRBV29-1 and TRBJ2-5, with TRBD2 matching 13 bases. TRBJ2-1 matches the DNA end more closely, so the J call is doubtful. The germline V gene has CDR1 SQVTM and CDR2 ANQGSEA. The CDR3 extends over 16 amino acids. Written as DNA, the CDR3 is TGCAGCGTTGAGGGGACTAGCGGGAATATCCAAGAGACCCAGTTCTTC. Translation: CSVEGTSGNIQETQFF.

In regard to this clonotype: A read error may be the cause here, since a much bigger clone is one base away. This rearrangement joins TRBV7-2 to TRBJ2-3; D unresolved. The CDR3 is made up of 15 amino acids. Per the germline V gene, CDR1 is SGHTA and CDR2 is FQGNSA. The CDR3 DNA is TGTGCCAGCAGCACCCAGGACGGAATCACAGAGACGCAGTATTTT. Translating it yields CASSTQDGITETQYF.

This chain connects TRBV5-4 to TRBJ2-4, with 12 bases matching TRBD2. The J call may be faulty, since TRBJ2-7 better matches the DNA end. Looked up from germline, CDR1 is SGHNT and CDR2 is YYREEE (reference sequence). The CDR3 runs 15 residues. CDR3 protein: CASSSAGTSGYEQYF. The CDR3 nucleotides read TGTGCCAGCAGCTCCGCCGGGACTAGCGGGTACGAGCAGTACTTC.